The entry that follows covers one T cell receptor beta chain sequence. This sample was included in a study of blood T cell repertoires in COVID-19. Across the whole study: Samples taken during acute and convalescent COVID-19 were collected in the United States, Italy and Spain.

Authors' data handling: Amplification of reference gene primers was used by the study to estimate nucleated cell counts. Assay: immunoSEQ multiplex PCR; the TCRdb copy retains only in-frame clones and omits some. D and trimming were read from the DNA, whereas the V and J calls and clone size are those reported in that table. This sample has around 200,000 clones, with around nine tenths found just once. The CDR3 sequence is 15 residues long. Trimming took 0 bases from V and 5 from J, leaving 11 bases between them. CDR1 and CDR2 from the germline V gene are LGHNA and YSLEER. The sequenced material came from peripheral blood. This clonotype originated in a man aged 35-49 years with acute or convalescent COVID-19. The V call is TRBV4-3, the J call TRBJ1-5; a weak D match, TRBD1 (5 bases). CDR3 protein: CASSQDGRGHQPQHF. DNA of the CDR3: TGCGCCAGCAGCCAAGATGGGCGGGGACATCAGCCCCAGCATTTT.